A single sample is the source of the 5 T cell receptor beta chains below, sequenced in a study of blood T cell repertoires in COVID-19. Assay: immunoSEQ multiplex PCR; the TCRdb copy retains only in-frame clones and omits some. The table lists some 150,000 clones, around 84% of them singletons, with roughly 2% in the top ten. Specimen: peripheral blood. Receptors were obtained from a man in his 70s with acute or convalescent COVID-19.

This rearrangement joins TRBV18 to TRBJ1-4; 11 positions agree with TRBD1. The V gene's germline CDR1 is KGHSH and CDR2 LQKENI. This CDR3 has 14 residues. V was pared by 3 bases and J by 10 bases, with 4 bases of the junction left unmatched. The DNA for the CDR3 is TGTGCCAGCTCACCGGGGACAGGGGGAACAAAACTGTTTTTT. Translation: CASSPGTGGTKLFF.

This clone has a count of ten or more. The chain carries TRBV4-1 and TRBJ1-2; D is possibly TRBD1 (5 bases). CDR3 length: 17 amino acids. The germline V gene has CDR1 MGHRA and CDR2 YSYEKL. V was trimmed by 1 base and J by 7 bases, leaving 22 bases between them. CDR3 protein: CASSQVIRSRGMAGYTF. The DNA for the CDR3 is TGCGCCAGCAGCCAAGTAATCCGGAGCCGGGGGATGGCTGGCTACACCTTC.

The V and J genes are TRBV11-3 and TRBJ2-2; D perhaps matches TRBD1 (5 bases). Germline V gives CDR1 SGHNT, CDR2 YENEEA. The CDR3 sequence is 16 residues long. With 0 bases removed from V and 6 bases from J, the gap between germline ends came to 14 bases. For the CDR3, the DNA is TGTGCCAGCAGCTTAGAACAAGTAGGGGTCGCCGGGGAGCTGTTTTTT. Translated: CASSLEQVGVAGELFF.

The chain couples TRBV11-2 to TRBJ2-2; 9 nucleotides line up with TRBD2. CDR1 is SGHAT, CDR2 FQNNGV, per germline. V lost 6 bases and J lost 3; bases outside the gene matches: 14. The CDR3 has 18 amino acids. The CDR3 spells CASRPESGGTTYTGELFF. CDR3 nucleotides: TGTGCCAGCAGACCCGAGAGCGGGGGGACAACTTACACCGGGGAGCTGTTTTTT.

V and J are TRBV21-1 and TRBJ1-2; TRBD1 reflects the table's D call only, with no check against the DNA. TRBV21-1 is tagged as a pseudogene. CDR3 length: 18 amino acids. The CDR3 is CASSKAMFRQGYNYGYTF. DNA for the CDR3: TGTGCCAGCAGCAAAGCAATGTTTCGTCAGGGGTATAACTATGGCTACACCTTC.